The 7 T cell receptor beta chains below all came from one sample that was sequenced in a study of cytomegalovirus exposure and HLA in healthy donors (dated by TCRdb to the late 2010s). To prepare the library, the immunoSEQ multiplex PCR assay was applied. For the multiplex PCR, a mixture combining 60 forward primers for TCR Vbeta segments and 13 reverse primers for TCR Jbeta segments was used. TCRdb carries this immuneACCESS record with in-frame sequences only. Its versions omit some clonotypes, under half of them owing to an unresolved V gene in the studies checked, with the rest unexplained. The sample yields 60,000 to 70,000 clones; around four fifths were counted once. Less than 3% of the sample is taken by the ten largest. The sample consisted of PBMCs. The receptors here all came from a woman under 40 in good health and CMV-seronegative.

This chain's CDR3 is CASSVADSLGGQEQFF. The CDR3 nucleotides are TGTGCCAGCAGCGTAGCGGACTCCCTGGGGGGGCAGGAGCAGTTCTTC. This sequence joins TRBV9 and TRBJ2-1, with D perhaps TRBD2 (7 bases). Per the germline V gene, CDR1 is SGDLS and CDR2 is YYNGEE. V was pared by 0 bases and J by 10 bases, with 20 bases between. CDR3 length equals 16 residues.

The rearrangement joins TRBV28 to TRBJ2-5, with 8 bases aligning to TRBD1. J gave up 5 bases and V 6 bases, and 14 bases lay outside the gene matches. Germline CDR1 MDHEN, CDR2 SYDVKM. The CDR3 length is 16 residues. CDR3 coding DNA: TGTGCCAGCAGCAACGACCCGGACAGGGTTCGTGAGACCCAGTACTTC. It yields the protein CASSNDPDRVRETQYF.

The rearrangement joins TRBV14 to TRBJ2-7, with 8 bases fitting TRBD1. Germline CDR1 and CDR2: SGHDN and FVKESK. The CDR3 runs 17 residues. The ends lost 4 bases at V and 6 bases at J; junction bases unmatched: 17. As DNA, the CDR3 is TGTGCCAGCAGCCTAGGTATCGGACAGGGCGTTTTTGTCGAGCAGTACTTC. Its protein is CASSLGIGQGVFVEQYF.

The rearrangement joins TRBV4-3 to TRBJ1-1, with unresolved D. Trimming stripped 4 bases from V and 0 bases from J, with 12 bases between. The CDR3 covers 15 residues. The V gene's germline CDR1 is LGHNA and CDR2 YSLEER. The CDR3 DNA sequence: TGCGCCAGCAGCCTCAATCAGGTAATGAACACTGAAGCTTTCTTT. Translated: CASSLNQVMNTEAFF.

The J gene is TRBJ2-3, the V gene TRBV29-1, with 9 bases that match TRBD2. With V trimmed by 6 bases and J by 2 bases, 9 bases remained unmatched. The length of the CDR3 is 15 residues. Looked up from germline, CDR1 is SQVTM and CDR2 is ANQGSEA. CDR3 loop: CSVGATSGLTDTQYF. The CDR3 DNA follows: TGCAGCGTGGGGGCGACTAGCGGTCTCACAGATACGCAGTATTTT.

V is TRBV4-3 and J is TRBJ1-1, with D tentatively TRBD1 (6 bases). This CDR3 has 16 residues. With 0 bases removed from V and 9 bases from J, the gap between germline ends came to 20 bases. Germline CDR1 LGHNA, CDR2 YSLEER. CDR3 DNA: TGCGCCAGCAGCCAAGATACCGGACAGATATGGGTGAAAGCTTTCTTT. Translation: CASSQDTGQIWVKAFF.

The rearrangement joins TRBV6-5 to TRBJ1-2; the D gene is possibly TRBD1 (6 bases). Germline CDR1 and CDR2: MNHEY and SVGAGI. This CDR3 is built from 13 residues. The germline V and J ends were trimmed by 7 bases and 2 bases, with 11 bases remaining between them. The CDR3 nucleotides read TGTGCCAGCACCGGCACAGGGAACTATGGCTACACCTTC. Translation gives CASTGTGNYGYTF.